This passage covers 17 T cell receptor beta chains from one sample sequenced in a study of technical replicates of blood from several donors. Sequenced by immunoSEQ multiplex PCR; TCRdb stores in-frame clones only, minus some. Of some 80,000 clones in the sample, 92% are singletons; the top ten hold 0.27%. Material for sequencing was T cells isolated from PBMCs. These receptors came from a human donor in good health.

The chain has TRBV19 and TRBJ2-7; possibly TRBD1 for D (6 bases). There are 14 residues in the CDR3. Germline V gene lookup returns CDR1 LNHDA and CDR2 SQIVND (reference sequence). Deletions cut 8 bases from V and 0 bases from J, with 14 bases between. CDR3 sequence reads: CASSWGRNSYEQYF. The CDR3 bases are TGTGCCAGTTCTTGGGGGCGGAACTCCTACGAGCAGTACTTC. Together with reference TRBV19 and TRBJ2-7, the CDR3 gives the full variable domain: DGGITQSPKYLFRKEGQNVTLSCEQNLNHDAMYWYRQDPGQGLRLIYYSQIVNDFQKGDIAEGYSVSREKKESFPLTVTSAQKNPTAFYLCASSWGRNSYEQYFGPGTRLTVT.

V and J are TRBV10-2 and TRBJ2-1; D gene ambiguous. Trimming took off 4 bases at V and 6 bases at J, with 16 bases between the two ends. The CDR3 spans 15 residues. CDR1 and CDR2 from the germline V gene are WSHSY and SAAADI. CDR3 sequence reads: CASSVWVGPVNEQFF. The CDR3 region has the DNA TGCGCCAGCAGTGTTTGGGTGGGCCCGGTCAATGAGCAGTTCTTC.

The chain employs TRBV5-1 and TRBJ2-3; D remains ambiguous. This CDR3 is 14 amino acids long. The V end was cut by 0 bases, the J end by 5 bases, with 10 bases between. Per germline, CDR1 SGHRS and CDR2 YFSETQ. The DNA of the CDR3 is TGCGCCAGCAGCTTGGAGCCTCTGGTAGATACGCAGTATTTT. This encodes CASSLEPLVDTQYF.

This rearrangement joins TRBV28 to TRBJ1-1; D unclear. Trimming took 2 bases from V and 5 from J, leaving 9 bases between them. CDR1 is MDHEN, CDR2 SYDVKM, per germline. The CDR3 has 13 amino acids. This CDR3 reads CASSLRGRTEAFF. DNA of the CDR3: TGTGCCAGCAGTTTACGCGGGCGGACTGAAGCTTTCTTT.

The J gene is TRBJ1-1, the V gene TRBV5-1, with TRBD1 as a possible D gene (5 bases). V was pared by 4 bases and J by 4 bases, with 17 bases between. This CDR3 is built from 15 residues. CDR1 and CDR2 (germline): SGHRS, YFSETQ. The CDR3 reads CASSPTRQYGTEAFF. The CDR3 nucleotides read TGCGCCAGCAGCCCAACAAGACAGTACGGCACTGAAGCTTTCTTT.

The chain combines TRBV28 with TRBJ2-3, with no clear D. Germline assignment: CDR1 MDHEN and CDR2 SYDVKM. Between the trimmed V and J ends, which lost 3 bases and 1 base, there was a span of 5 bases. The CDR3 length is 13 residues. CDR3 coding DNA: TGTGCCAGCAGTTTGAGGCGCACAGATACGCAGTATTTT. The encoded protein is CASSLRRTDTQYF.

The gene calls are TRBV6-1 and TRBJ1-5; D gene ambiguous. The CDR3 loop spans 12 amino acids. CDR1 and CDR2 from the germline V gene are MNHNS and SASEGT. V was pared by 7 bases and J by 0 bases, with 4 bases between. DNA for the CDR3: TGTGCCAGCAATCTTAGCAATCAGCCCCAGCATTTT. Protein sequence: CASNLSNQPQHF.

This rearrangement joins TRBV6-5 to TRBJ2-1; 9 bases line up with TRBD1. The CDR3 extends over 15 amino acids. J lost 8 bases, V lost 5 bases, and 10 bases had no gene match. Germline values: CDR1 MNHEY, CDR2 SVGAGI. The CDR3 DNA is TGTGCCAGCAGTCCCCGGGACAGGGTAAGGGATGAGCAGTTCTTC. Its protein product is CASSPRDRVRDEQFF.

This clone was found once. The J gene is TRBJ2-3, the V gene TRBV10-2; maybe TRBD2 (5 bases). CDR1 is WSHSY and CDR2 is SAAADI in the germline V gene. Between the trimmed V and J ends, which lost 8 bases and 8 bases, there was a span of 11 bases. The CDR3 extends over 11 amino acids. The CDR3 region has the DNA TGCGCCAGCCGTATGGCGGGTACGCAGTATTTT. Translating it yields CASRMAGTQYF.

This chain links TRBV7-9 with TRBJ1-4; no firm D call. The V gene lost 8 bases and the J gene lost 2 bases, with 15 bases spanning the gap. This CDR3 is built from 15 residues. Germline V gene lookup returns CDR1 SEHNR and CDR2 FQNEAQ (reference sequence). The CDR3 nucleotides read TGTGCCAGCTCCCTAGGAGGTTACACTAATGAAAAACTGTTTTTT. This codes for CASSLGGYTNEKLFF.

In its sample, this clone was seen once. V usage is TRBV5-4 and J usage is TRBJ2-2; D might be TRBD1 (6 bases). Trimming stripped 4 bases from V and 0 bases from J, with 13 bases between. The germline V gene has CDR1 SGHNT and CDR2 YYREEE (reference sequence). CDR3 length: 16 residues. The chain's CDR3 is CASSPRAGANTGELFF. The CDR3 nucleotides are TGTGCCAGCAGCCCGAGGGCAGGGGCGAACACCGGGGAGCTGTTTTTT.

The rearrangement joins TRBV18 to TRBJ2-7; D uncertain. The CDR3 spans 13 residues. Germline assignment: CDR1 KGHSH and CDR2 LQKENI. V lost 1 base, J lost 3 bases, and 7 bases lay in between. The CDR3 DNA sequence: TGTGCCAGCTCACCACTGCAGAACTACGAGCAGTACTTC. Its protein product is CASSPLQNYEQYF.

V is TRBV4-1 and J is TRBJ2-6; D ambiguous. Trimming shortened V by 1 base and J by 1 base, and 17 bases separated the two germline ends. Germline CDR1 reads MGHRA; CDR2 reads YSYEKL. The CDR3 covers 19 residues. The CDR3 is CASSQVRSERRSGANVLTF. CDR3 DNA: TGCGCCAGCAGCCAAGTCCGGTCGGAGCGCCGTTCTGGGGCCAACGTCCTGACTTTC.

The chain recombines TRBV6-6 with TRBJ1-2; D is ambiguous. Per the germline V gene, CDR1 is MNHNY and CDR2 is SVGAGI (reference sequence). This CDR3 region has 14 residues. Trimming removed 5 bases from V and 1 base from J, with 11 bases in between. CDR3: CASSTTVGNYGYTF. CDR3 DNA sequence: TGTGCCAGCAGTACCACAGTGGGTAACTATGGCTACACCTTC.

Here the CDR3 reads CASITGGTEAFF. The CDR3 DNA follows: TGTGCCAGCATCACAGGGGGAACTGAAGCTTTCTTT. This chain joins TRBV6-5 and TRBJ1-1, with 8 bases matching TRBD1. Losses at the gene ends were 7 bases for V and 5 bases for J; bases not matched to a gene: 3. The CDR3 totals 12 residues. From germline, CDR1 is MNHEY and CDR2 SVGAGI.

The gene calls are TRBV10-3 and TRBJ1-1, with D hard to call. CDR1 ENHRY and CDR2 SYGVKD come from the germline V gene. The CDR3 totals 18 residues. Trimming took off 3 bases at V and 0 bases at J, with 20 bases between the two ends. DNA for the CDR3: TGTGCCATCAGTGAAGTTCAGATCAGGCTGAGACTGAACACTGAAGCTTTCTTT. Its translation is CAISEVQIRLRLNTEAFF.

The rearrangement joins TRBV30 to TRBJ1-1; weak D call: TRBD1 (5 bases). Trimming cost V 4 bases and J 9 bases, with 12 bases left between them. CDR1 and CDR2 from the germline V gene are GTSNPN and SVGIG (reference sequence). The CDR3 contains 11 residues. In DNA, the CDR3 is TGTGCCTGGACGGCGGGGGACCAAGCTTTCTTT. This encodes CAWTAGDQAFF.